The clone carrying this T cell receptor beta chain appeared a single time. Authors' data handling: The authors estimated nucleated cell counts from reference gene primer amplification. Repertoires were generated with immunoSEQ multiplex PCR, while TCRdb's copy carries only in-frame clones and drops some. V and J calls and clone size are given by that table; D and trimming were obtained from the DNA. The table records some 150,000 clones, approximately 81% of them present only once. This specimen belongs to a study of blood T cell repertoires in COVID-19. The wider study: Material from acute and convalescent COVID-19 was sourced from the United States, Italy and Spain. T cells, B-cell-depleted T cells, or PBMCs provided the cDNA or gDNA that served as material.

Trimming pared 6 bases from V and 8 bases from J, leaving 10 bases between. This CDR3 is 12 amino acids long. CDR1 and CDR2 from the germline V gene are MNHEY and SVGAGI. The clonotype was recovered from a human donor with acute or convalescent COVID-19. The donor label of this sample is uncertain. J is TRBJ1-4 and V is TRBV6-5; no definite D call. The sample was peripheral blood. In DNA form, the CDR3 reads TGTGCCAGCAGCCAGGTTGGGGAAAAACTGTTTTTT. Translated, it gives CASSQVGEKLFF.